Sequencing of this T cell receptor (beta chain) was carried out in a study of cytomegalovirus exposure and HLA in healthy donors. General study findings and limits: Through in vitro validation, a few CMV-associated chains were shown to be specific for CMV antigens.

Notes on this clone: Antigen unknown. Mismatch with germline at one junction end may stem from a read error.

Germline CDR1 is MNHNS and CDR2 is SASEGT. This CDR3 is 16 amino acids long. The primer mix had 60 Vbeta and 13 Jbeta primers. Sequenced by immunoSEQ multiplex PCR; TCRdb stores in-frame clones only, minus some. The table records approximately 100,000 clones, 60% to 75% of them present only once. This receptor was identified in a man aged 50 to 59 in good health and CMV-seronegative. Source material: PBMCs. The J gene is TRBJ1-5, the V gene TRBV6-1; no clear D gene. The CDR3 spells CAISENARRGNQPQHF. The CDR3 DNA is TGTGCCATCAGTGAGAACGCGCGACGGGGCAATCAGCCCCAGCATTTT.